This TCR beta chain emerged from a study of T cell responses to AZD1222 COVID-19 vaccine. Points on this clone: Antigen: not known.

V shed 2 bases, J shed 2 bases, and the junction held 6 bases outside the gene matches. This CDR3 contains 17 residues. Germline assignment: CDR1 SGHTA and CDR2 FQGTGA. TCRdb's copy holds only in-frame clones and misses some; the assay was immunoSEQ multiplex PCR. The sample has approximately 64,000 clones, roughly 84% seen once. Study conclusions and caveats: White British people made up most donors, females outnumbered males, and clonal diversity was possibly underestimated. Researchers report vaccine-associated CD4 TCRs spanning spike, with dominance at 160-218 and 743-854.

The sequencing here drew on peripheral blood, taken on day 0 of AZD1222 vaccination. This sequence was found in an adult in good health. The chain uses TRBV7-3 and TRBJ2-3; TRBD2 agrees at 11 bases. CDR3 protein: CASSLWISGGATDTQYF. CDR3 nucleotides: TGTGCCAGCAGCTTATGGATTAGCGGGGGGGCCACAGATACGCAGTATTTT.